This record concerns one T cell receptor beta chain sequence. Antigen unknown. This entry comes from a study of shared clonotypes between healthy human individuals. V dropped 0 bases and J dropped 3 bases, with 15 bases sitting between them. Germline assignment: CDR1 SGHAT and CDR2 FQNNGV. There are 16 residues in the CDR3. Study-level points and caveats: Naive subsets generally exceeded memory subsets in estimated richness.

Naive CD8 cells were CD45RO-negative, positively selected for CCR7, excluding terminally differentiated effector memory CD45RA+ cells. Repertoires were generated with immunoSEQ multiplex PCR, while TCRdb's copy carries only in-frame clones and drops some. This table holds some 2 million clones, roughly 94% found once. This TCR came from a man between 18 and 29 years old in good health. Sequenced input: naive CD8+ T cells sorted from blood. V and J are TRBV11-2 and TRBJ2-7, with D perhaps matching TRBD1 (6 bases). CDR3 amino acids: CASSLDPGQFGYEQYF. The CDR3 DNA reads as TGTGCCAGCAGCTTAGATCCCGGACAGTTTGGCTACGAGCAGTACTTC. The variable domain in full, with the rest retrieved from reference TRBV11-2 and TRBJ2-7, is EAGVAQSPRYKIIEKRQSVAFWCNPISGHATLYWYQQILGQGPKLLIQFQNNGVVDDSQLPKDRFSAERLKGVDSTLKIQPAKLEDSAVYLCASSLDPGQFGYEQYFGPGTRLTVT.